Following are 21 T cell receptor beta chains from one sample sequenced in a study of immune evolution from preneoplasia to lung adenocarcinoma. Data came from immunoSEQ multiplex PCR; TCRdb stores just in-frame clones and leaves some out. This table holds some 10,000 clones, 76% found once. Sequencing was carried out using FFPE normal lung tissue adjacent to the tumor. The receptors stem from a person between 55 and 69 years old with lung adenocarcinoma. Some clones in this sample may be carry-over from other donors' samples.

This clone rates as medium-sized. V and J are TRBV6-1 and TRBJ2-5; tentative D call: TRBD1 (5 bases). With 8 bases removed from V and 5 bases from J, the gap between germline ends came to 12 bases. Germline assignment: CDR1 MNHNS and CDR2 SASEGT. There are 12 residues in the CDR3. CDR3 nucleotides: TGTGCCAGCTTAGACAGTAGTGAGACCCAGTACTTC. Translation gives CASLDSSETQYF.

By sample share, this clone is medium-sized. The chain joins TRBV27 to TRBJ2-7; tentatively, D is TRBD2 (6 bases). The CDR3 totals 14 residues. Per germline, CDR1 MNHEY and CDR2 SMNVEV (reference sequence). V dropped 2 bases and J dropped 6 bases, with 14 bases sitting between them. The CDR3 nucleotides read TGTGCCAGCAGTTTAGTGGGGGGTATGTGCGAGCAGTACTTC. Protein product: CASSLVGGMCEQYF.

The gene calls are TRBV18 and TRBJ2-7; D tentatively fits TRBD1 or TRBD2 (5 bases each). V lost 2 bases and J 7 bases, leaving 15 bases between the germline ends. This CDR3 region has 14 residues. Germline V gives CDR1 KGHSH, CDR2 LQKENI. CDR3 loop: CASSPSGQGREQYF. CDR3 sequence (DNA): TGTGCCAGCTCACCATCGGGGCAGGGCAGAGAGCAGTACTTC.

The V gene is TRBV10-3, the J gene TRBJ2-7; TRBD1 or TRBD2 may be the D gene (5 bases each). V lost 2 bases to trimming and J lost 0 bases, with 11 bases between them. Germline CDR1 and CDR2: ENHRY and SYGVKD. The CDR3 is 15 residues long. The CDR3 sequence is CAISEGDGPSYEQYF. The CDR3 coding sequence is TGTGCCATCAGTGAGGGGGACGGACCCTCCTACGAGCAGTACTTC.

The V call is TRBV5-4, the J call TRBJ2-7; 7 bases fit TRBD1. J was trimmed by 5 bases and V by 2 bases; bases with no gene match: 7. Germline CDR1 is SGHNT and CDR2 is YYREEE (reference sequence). The length of the CDR3 is 14 residues. The CDR3 region has the DNA TGTGCCAGCAGCTTATCACAGGGGACCCACGAGCAGTACTTC. It specifies CASSLSQGTHEQYF.

The chain combines TRBV2 with TRBJ1-2, with 11 bases aligning to TRBD1. Germline assignment: CDR1 SNHLY and CDR2 FYNNEI. Trimming removed 9 bases from V and 8 bases from J; junction bases left unmatched: 8. This CDR3 has 13 amino acids. The CDR3 loop is CARIGQGARGYTF. The CDR3 DNA reads TGTGCCAGGATAGGACAGGGGGCGCGCGGCTACACCTTC.

V gene TRBV30 combines with J gene TRBJ2-7; 9 positions match TRBD1. This CDR3 comprises 15 residues. Per the germline V gene, CDR1 is GTSNPN and CDR2 is SVGIG (reference sequence). The ends lost 0 bases at V and 0 bases at J; junction bases unmatched: 3. DNA for the CDR3: TGTGCCTGGAGTGTAGGGGGACAGGGCTCCTACGAGCAGTACTTC. Translating it yields CAWSVGGQGSYEQYF.

The chain joins TRBV7-2 to TRBJ2-2; D unresolved. The V gene lost 5 bases and the J gene lost 3 bases, with 4 bases spanning the gap. Germline V gives CDR1 SGHTA, CDR2 FQGNSA. The CDR3 length is 12 residues. CDR3 coding DNA: TGTGCCAGCAGCACTTACACCGGGGAGCTGTTTTTT. Protein product: CASSTYTGELFF.

The genes are TRBV18 and TRBJ2-1; D uncertain. The germline gives CDR1 KGHSH, CDR2 LQKENI. V dropped 5 bases and J dropped 11 bases, with 16 bases sitting between them. The CDR3 sequence is 13 residues long. CDR3 coding DNA: TGTGCCAGCTCATCCGCTTTTAGGAATAAGCAGTTCTTC. Translating gives CASSSAFRNKQFF.

The chain's CDR3 is CASSLPFLAAGTDTQYF. DNA of the CDR3: TGTGCCAGCAGCCTCCCGTTTCTAGCGGCAGGGACAGATACGCAGTATTTT. The chain carries TRBV7-9 and TRBJ2-3; 7 nucleotides agree with TRBD2. Germline V gene sequence: CDR1 SEHNR, CDR2 FQNEAQ (reference sequence). Losses at the gene ends were 5 bases for V and 3 bases for J; bases not matched to a gene: 14. The CDR3 is 17 residues long.

This clone was counted a single time. The chain carries TRBV19 and TRBJ1-5, with a possible D match to TRBD1 (6 bases). The V gene's germline CDR1 is LNHDA and CDR2 SQIVND (reference sequence). V was shortened by 6 bases and J by 0 bases, with 21 bases between the two germline ends. The CDR3 contains 18 residues. CDR3 in DNA: TGTGCCAGTAGCCGTACAGGGACCAAGCCGAATAGCAATCAGCCCCAGCATTTT. It is translated as CASSRTGTKPNSNQPQHF.

The chain employs TRBV6-1 and TRBJ2-3, with a possible D match to TRBD1 (5 bases). The V end was cut by 8 bases, the J end by 0 bases, with 12 bases between. The CDR3 is 14 amino acids. Germline lookup yields CDR1 MNHNS and CDR2 SASEGT. Here the CDR3 DNA reads TGTGCCAGCGAAGGGGCCGGGAGCACAGATACGCAGTATTTT. As protein: CASEGAGSTDTQYF.

This clone is large within its sample. This chain uses TRBV5-1 with TRBJ2-5; tentatively, D is TRBD1 (6 bases). This CDR3 has 15 residues. Germline V gene sequence: CDR1 SGHRS, CDR2 YFSETQ. Trimming removed 1 base at V and 5 bases at J, with 15 bases between. The CDR3 sequence is CASSLMSGVAETQYF. The CDR3 DNA sequence: TGCGCCAGCAGCTTGATGTCAGGGGTGGCGGAGACCCAGTACTTC.

This sequence joins TRBV15 and TRBJ2-5; TRBD2 aligns across 7 bases. The CDR3 extends over 14 amino acids. Germline assignment: CDR1 LNHNV and CDR2 YYDKDF (reference sequence). The junction had 6 bases not matched to a gene; V was cut back by 3 bases and J by 5 bases. The CDR3 protein is CATSRGGDSETQYF. The DNA for the CDR3 is TGTGCCACCAGCAGGGGGGGGGACTCGGAGACCCAGTACTTC.

V is TRBV11-2 and J is TRBJ2-4; unclear D gene. The ends were cut back, 0 bases at V and 1 base at J, with 13 bases in the middle. The CDR3 is made up of 17 amino acids. Germline V lookup: CDR1 SGHAT, CDR2 FQNNGV. The CDR3 DNA reads as TGTGCCAGCAGCTTAGATCTTCGGCGTTACGCCAAAAACATTCAGTACTTC. Translating it yields CASSLDLRRYAKNIQYF.

The sample holds a few counts of this clone. This chain connects TRBV4-1 to TRBJ1-4; the D is unclear. The length of the CDR3 is 15 residues. Between the trimmed V and J ends, which lost 7 bases and 4 bases, there was a span of 16 bases. The germline CDR1 and CDR2 sequences are MGHRA and YSYEKL. CDR3 amino acids: CASTLRSPVNEKLFF. The DNA for the CDR3 is TGCGCCAGCACCCTAAGATCCCCAGTTAATGAAAAACTGTTTTTT.

This chain links TRBV7-2 with TRBJ2-3, with unresolved D. CDR1 and CDR2 from the germline V gene are SGHTA and FQGNSA. The CDR3 runs 14 residues. Trimming took off 1 base at V and 2 bases at J, with 7 bases between the two ends. This CDR3 reads CASSLDGNTDTQYF. In nucleotides, the CDR3 is TGTGCCAGCAGCTTAGATGGAAACACAGATACGCAGTATTTT.

This chain connects TRBV29-1 to TRBJ2-3; D might be TRBD1 (6 bases). The CDR3 extends over 17 amino acids. V was shortened by 6 bases and J by 0 bases, with 22 bases between the two germline ends. The germline V gene encodes CDR1 SQVTM and CDR2 ANQGSEA. CDR3 in amino acids: CSVLGQGTSISTDTQYF. The CDR3 region has the DNA TGCAGCGTCCTCGGGCAGGGGACCTCTATTAGCACAGATACGCAGTATTTT.

Here the CDR3 DNA reads TGTGCCAGCAGCCCCTCACAGGGGGCTTCGGGCACTGAAGCTTTCTTT. This encodes CASSPSQGASGTEAFF. The chain is built from TRBV4-2 and TRBJ1-1; TRBD1 matches 9 bases. V dropped 4 bases and J dropped 4; count of bases not matched to a gene: 10. The CDR3 runs to 16 residues. Germline V gene lookup returns CDR1 LGHNA and CDR2 YNFKEQ.

This rearrangement joins TRBV19 to TRBJ1-2; D is perhaps TRBD1 (5 bases). The CDR3 sequence is 14 residues long. Germline V CDR1 and CDR2: LNHDA, SQIVND (reference sequence). V gave up 3 bases and J gave up 2 bases, with 10 bases separating them. CDR3: CASSMRGANYGYTF. The CDR3 DNA follows: TGTGCCAGTAGTATGAGAGGGGCAAACTATGGCTACACCTTC.

The chain employs TRBV4-1 and TRBJ1-4; no definite D call. Per the germline V gene, CDR1 is MGHRA and CDR2 is YSYEKL. Trimming took off 0 bases at V and 3 bases at J, with 11 bases between the two ends. This CDR3 spans 16 amino acids. CDR3 amino acids: CASSQDSGLSNEKLFF. CDR3 in DNA: TGCGCCAGCAGCCAAGATTCCGGACTCTCTAATGAAAAACTGTTTTTT.